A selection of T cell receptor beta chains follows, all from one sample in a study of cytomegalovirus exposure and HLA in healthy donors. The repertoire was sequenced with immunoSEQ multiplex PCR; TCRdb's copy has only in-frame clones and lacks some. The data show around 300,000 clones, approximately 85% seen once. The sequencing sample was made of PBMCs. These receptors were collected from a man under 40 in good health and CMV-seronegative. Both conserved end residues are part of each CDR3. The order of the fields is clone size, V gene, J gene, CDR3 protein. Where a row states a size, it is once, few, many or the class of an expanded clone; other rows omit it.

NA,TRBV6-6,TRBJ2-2,CASSLAYTGELFF
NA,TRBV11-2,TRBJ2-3,CASSAASTQSTDTQYF
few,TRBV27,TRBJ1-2,CASRRTGNYGYTF
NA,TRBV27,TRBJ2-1,CASSSFLQGREQFF
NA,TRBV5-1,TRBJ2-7,CASSLWGGSSYEQYF
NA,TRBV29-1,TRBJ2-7,CSVTPQGKRYEQYF
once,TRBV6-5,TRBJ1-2,CASSSLGQGIYGYTF
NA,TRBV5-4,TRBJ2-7,CASSLRSVPGEQYF
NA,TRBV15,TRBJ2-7,CATSRDRGLSRPEQYF
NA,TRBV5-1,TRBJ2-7,CASSLEGARGEQYF
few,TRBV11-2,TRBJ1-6,CASSNTGAGYNSPLHF
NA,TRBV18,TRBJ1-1,CASSRGQTNTEAFF
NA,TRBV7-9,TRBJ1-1,CASRSGDINTEAFF
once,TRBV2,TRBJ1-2,CASRGQGYGYTF
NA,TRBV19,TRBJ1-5,CASSILRILGGQPQHF
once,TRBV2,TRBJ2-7,CASRGGVYEQYF
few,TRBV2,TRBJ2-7,CASKVHGAYEQYF
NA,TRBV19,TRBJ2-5,CASSMRSGRGQETQYF
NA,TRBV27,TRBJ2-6,CASSLGTGANVLTF
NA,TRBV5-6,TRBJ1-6,CASSLRGSGSPLHF
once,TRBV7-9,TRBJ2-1,CASSPLGAGYNEQFF
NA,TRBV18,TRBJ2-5,CASSPQYGSQETQYF
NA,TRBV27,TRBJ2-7,CASSLSRSYEQYF
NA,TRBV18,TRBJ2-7,CASSPLAMGESYEQYF
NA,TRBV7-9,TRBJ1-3,CASSLGGNTIYF
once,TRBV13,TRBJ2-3,CASSLGTGVDTQYF
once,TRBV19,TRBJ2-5,CASRERTGTGGVTQYF
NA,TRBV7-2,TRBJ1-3,CASNLGHDRAGSGNTIYF
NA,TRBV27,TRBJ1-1,CASSRQGVMNTEAFF
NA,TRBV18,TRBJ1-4,CASSRTGFEKLFF
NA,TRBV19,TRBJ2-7,CASSPGTGRYEQYF
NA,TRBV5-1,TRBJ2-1,CASTYAGGTYNEQFF
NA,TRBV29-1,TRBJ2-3,CSVAGTGTDTQYF